The rows below give T cell receptor beta chains drawn from one sample of a study of blood T cell repertoires in COVID-19. Sequenced by immunoSEQ multiplex PCR; TCRdb stores in-frame clones only, minus some. This sample yields some 210,000 clones, of which roughly nine tenths are seen a single time; around 0.84% belongs to the top ten. The material sequenced was peripheral blood. Source of these receptors: a man aged 60-69 years with COVID-19, enrolled during active disease. Both conserved end residues are part of each CDR3. The order of the fields is V gene, D gene, clone size, J gene, CDR3 DNA, CDR3 protein. A D gene is named only where the DNA matches it firmly. Clone sizes are given selectively: once, few, many, or a class where the clone is expanded.

TRBV5-1	NA	NA	TRBJ2-1	TGCGCCAGCAGCCACGTCAGTACAGAAGAGCAGTTCTTC	CASSHVSTEEQFF
TRBV7-2	NA	NA	TRBJ2-7	TGTGCCAGCAGCTTAAGGTCCTGGGGCGCCTACGAGCAGTACTTC	CASSLRSWGAYEQYF
TRBV19	NA	NA	TRBJ2-3	TGTGCCAGTAGTATAAAGAGCGCAGATACGCAGTATTTT	CASSIKSADTQYF
TRBV6-5	TRBD1	NA	TRBJ2-5	TGTGCCAGGACCTGGACAGGGGGAAGATCCAGGGACCAGTACTTC	CARTWTGGRSRDQYF
TRBV25-1	TRBD1	NA	TRBJ2-7	TGTGCCAGCAGTGAAAACAGGGGGGAGCAGTACTTC	CASSENRGEQYF
TRBV27	NA	NA	TRBJ2-7	TGTGCCAGCAGTACCAGGGGCACCTACGAGCAGTACTTC	CASSTRGTYEQYF
TRBV9	TRBD1	NA	TRBJ1-1	TGTGCCAGCAGCGTCGGTCAGGGGGCATTTGAAGCTTTCTTT	CASSVGQGAFEAFF
TRBV5-4	NA	NA	TRBJ2-2	TGTGCCAGCAGCTTGGAGGGACTCCACACCGGGGAGCTGTTTTTT	CASSLEGLHTGELFF
TRBV6-5	NA	NA	TRBJ2-2	TGTGCCAGCAGTTACGACAGGGACTTCTCCGGGGAGCTGTTTTTT	CASSYDRDFSGELFF
TRBV25-1	TRBD2	NA	TRBJ2-1	TGTGCCAGCGGGGGGGAGACACTTTACAATGAGCAGTTCTTC	CASGGETLYNEQFF
TRBV18	TRBD1	NA	TRBJ1-2	TGTGCCAGCTCACCCGGGACAGGGAGTAACTATGGCTACACCTTC	CASSPGTGSNYGYTF
TRBV7-9	NA	few	TRBJ2-7	TGTGCCAGTGGGCGCAACTCCTACGAGCAGTACTTC	CASGRNSYEQYF
TRBV28	NA	NA	TRBJ2-7	TGTGCCAACCGGGGGGCAGGGGTCCCCTACGAGCAGTACTTC	CANRGAGVPYEQYF
TRBV10-3	TRBD2	NA	TRBJ2-3	TGTGCCATCACGGCGGGGGGCACAGATACGCAGTATTTT	CAITAGGTDTQYF
TRBV5-4	TRBD1	NA	TRBJ2-7	TGTGCCAGCGGAGGGGGACAGGGAACTTACGAGCAGTACTTC	CASGGGQGTYEQYF
TRBV7-9	NA	NA	TRBJ1-1	TGTGCCAGCAGCCCCCGGGGTACAGGGACCACTGAAGCTTTCTTT	CASSPRGTGTTEAFF